This T cell receptor delta chain emerged from a study of gamma-delta chains in newborns, infants, children. Across the study: Innate gammadelta T cells reportedly expand polyclonally right after birth, driven by microbial exposure, per the title.

TCRdb re-called clones from the reads via CATT. The sample yields 2,000 to 2,500 delta-chain clones, approximately 9.1% seen once. In this sample, this clone is medium-sized. The CDR3 loop spans 20 amino acids. V was pared by 0 bases and J by 0 bases, with 4 bases of the junction left unmatched. CDR1 is GEAIGNYY, CDR2 EKD, per germline. The sequence derives from a child who was a newborn, infant or young child, either healthy, febrile or measles-vaccinated (not recorded which). Sample: blood. This chain uses TRDV2 with TRDJ3, with 13 bases aligning to TRDD3. CDR3 bases: TGTGCCTGTGACACCGTACTGGGGGATACGAGCTCCTGGGACACCCGACAGATGTTTTTC. Translated: CACDTVLGDTSSWDTRQMFF.